This TCR beta chain is drawn from a study of Graves' ophthalmopathy and Graves' hyperthyroidism. At least ten counts were recorded for this clonotype. For repertoire sequencing, the TCR beta CDR3 regions were amplified from RNA transcripts. An initial RT-PCR round employing HTBI primers preceded a second-round multiplex PCR. MiXCR, run by TCRdb on the multiplex PCR reads, gives a single entry per CDR3 protein. The repertoire holds hundreds of thousands of distinct CDR3 sequences, with 21% as singletons. This TCR derives from a woman between 18 and 29 years old with stable Graves' hyperthyroidism. Input material: peripheral blood.

The CDR3 DNA follows: TGTGCCAGCAGCTCAACAGGGATCTCTGGAAACACCATATATTTT. Encoded protein: CASSSTGISGNTIYF. V is TRBV7-2 and J is TRBJ1-3, with a tentative D call TRBD1 (6 bases). In germline, CDR1 is SGHTA, CDR2 FQGNSA. Deletions cut 4 bases from V and 0 bases from J, with 10 bases between. CDR3 length: 15 amino acids.